This TCR beta chain was recorded in a study of regulatory T cells in long-lasting Graves disease. This clonotype was recorded many times. Time point denoted: newly diagnosed GD, antithyroid drugs for less than 3 months. PBMCs provided the RNA from which the TCR library was made. Trimming removed 7 bases from V and 0 bases from J; junction bases left unmatched: 7. CDR1 MNHEY and CDR2 SMNVEV come from the germline V gene (reference sequence). This CDR3 contains 15 residues. With iRepertoire HTBI primers and Arm-PCR of CDR3 regions, TCR beta libraries were built. As handled by the study authors: Sequenced samples collectively carried 62 TRBV and over 11 TRBJ segments. Using its own MiXCR run on the multiplex PCR reads, TCRdb lists one record per CDR3 protein. These V and J calls originate from TCRdb's pipeline instead of the authors' own analysis. In the table there are fewer than 650,000 distinct CDR3 sequences, 16% of which are singletons.

The data were also submitted as part of a second study, on T cells in Graves' hyperthyroidism and ophthalmopathy. That report adds: Across 18 months, stable Graves' hyperthyroidism was marked by no progression to ophthalmopathy.

This material consisted of peripheral blood mononuclear cells (PBMCs), taken at new diagnosis, from a patient treated with antithyroid drugs. J is TRBJ2-7 and V is TRBV27, with 9 bases lining up with TRBD2. The source of this sequence is a woman in her twenties or thirties with Graves disease. The CDR3 loop is CASTRLSGSSYEQYF. Written as DNA, the CDR3 is TGTGCCAGCACCCGTCTTAGCGGGAGCTCCTACGAGCAGTACTTC.